This T cell receptor beta chain comes out of a study of sequential checkpoint blockade in melanoma. Study-level background: First-line arms were nivolumab then ipilimumab, or the reverse, randomized 1:1. After both sequences, patients received maintenance nivolumab.

The CDR3 loop spans 14 amino acids. V lost 6 bases to trimming and J lost 7 bases, with 17 bases between them. Germline-derived CDR1 and CDR2 are SGHKS and YYEKEE (reference sequence). Method: immunoSEQ multiplex PCR; TCRdb's copy keeps in-frame clones and lacks some. This sample carries some 10,000 clones, just under 75% of them seen once, and the ten largest clones take about 18%. As to treatment: randomized to nivolumab then ipilimumab (arm A) or the reverse (arm B). No patient had prior DNA-damaging chemotherapy. Sorted cells were live CD3+CD8+, lacking CD19 and CD56, from PBMCs. The sequences come from CD8+ T cells sorted from blood (inferred from file names), collected from a patient given nivolumab and ipilimumab in sequence. The TCR comes from a human donor with melanoma. This rearrangement joins TRBV5-5 to TRBJ2-1; weak D call: TRBD1 (5 bases). CDR3: CASTLGPGNNEQFF. For the CDR3, the DNA is TGTGCCAGCACCTTAGGGCCAGGGAATAATGAGCAGTTCTTC.